This T cell receptor (beta chain) derives from a study of tumor-infiltrating lymphocytes in primary liver carcinoma. Study details: Sample yields of productive TCRbeta reads, ranging from roughly 3.5 to 8 million, were similar across tissue types.

The blood RNA (from unsorted whole blood) was obtained, and germline DNA was also extracted. Chronic HBV infection, which was untreated, was present in the patients. Broader study findings: Paired tumor-adjacent and tumor-blood samples overlapped less than tumor region pairs did.

Remarks on this clonotype: The target antigen is unknown. The junction and the germline gene differ at one end; a read error may be behind it.

Starting material of around 460 ng total RNA yielded TCR beta cDNA via a constant-region primer. The TCR beta library was amplified through three nested multiplex PCR rounds in a modified ARM-PCR procedure. Each of the first two PCR rounds ran approximately 10 cycles with TRBV1-TRBV30 forward and C-beta reverse primers. TCRdb used MiXCR to reprocess the multiplex PCR reads, holding one entry per CDR3 protein. The profile shows 310,000 or so distinct CDR3 sequences, almost 65% of them singletons. The germline V gene encodes CDR1 MNHNY and CDR2 SVGAGI (reference sequence). This CDR3 comprises 13 residues.

This sequence was found in a man in his forties with primary liver carcinoma and hepatitis B virus infection. The specimen sequenced was peripheral blood. The J gene is TRBJ1-2, the V gene TRBV6-6, with a tentative D call TRBD1 (5 bases). CDR3 protein: CASRIQVHYGYPF. The CDR3, as DNA: TGTGCCAGCAGGATACAGGTCCACTATGGCTACCCCTTC.